The present entry profiles one T cell receptor beta chain with its context. Its antigen is unknown. The table came from immunoSEQ multiplex PCR; TCRdb's copy has only in-frame clones and leaves some out. The sample has more than 150,000 clones, roughly 94% seen once; the top ten hold roughly 1.7%. Germline CDR1 reads SGHRS; CDR2 reads YFSETQ. The CDR3 runs to 14 residues. V was clipped by 6 bases and J by 1 base, with 11 bases between them. The data stem from a study of T cell responses to AZD1222 COVID-19 vaccine. Regarding the study as a whole: Two doses of AZD1222 preceded a rise in Spike-specific TCR breadth and depth.

Source: peripheral blood, taken 28 days after the second AZD1222 dose. The rearrangement uses TRBV5-1 and TRBJ1-3; unclear D gene. This TCR came from an adult who received the AZD1222 COVID-19 vaccine. CDR3 in amino acids: CASKEEQSGNTIYF. CDR3 DNA sequence: TGCGCCAGCAAGGAGGAGCAGTCTGGAAACACCATATATTTT.